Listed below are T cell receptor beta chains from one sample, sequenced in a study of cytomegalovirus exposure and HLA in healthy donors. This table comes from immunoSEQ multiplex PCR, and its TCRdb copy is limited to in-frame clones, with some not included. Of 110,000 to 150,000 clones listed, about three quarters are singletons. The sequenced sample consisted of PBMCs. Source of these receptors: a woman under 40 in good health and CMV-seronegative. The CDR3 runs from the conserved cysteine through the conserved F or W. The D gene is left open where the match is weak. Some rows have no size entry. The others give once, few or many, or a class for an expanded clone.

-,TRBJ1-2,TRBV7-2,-,TGTGCCAGCAGCTTCAGGGAGGACTATGGCTACACCTTC,CASSFREDYGYTF
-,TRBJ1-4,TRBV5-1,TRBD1,TGCGCCAGCAGCCAGGGACAGGGAGGGAAAACGACTAATGAAAAACTGTTTTTT,CASSQGQGGKTTNEKLFF
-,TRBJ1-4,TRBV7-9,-,TGTGCCAGCAGCTTGTCCGGGGGGGGTGAAAAACTGTTTTTT,CASSLSGGGEKLFF
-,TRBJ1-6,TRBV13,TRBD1,TGTGCCAGCAGATTCCGGGACAGGAATTCACCCCTCCACTTT,CASRFRDRNSPLHF
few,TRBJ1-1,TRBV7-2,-,TGTGCCAGCAGCACGTCGACAGGGAACACTGAAGCTTTCTTT,CASSTSTGNTEAFF
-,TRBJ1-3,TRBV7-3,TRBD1,TGTGCCAGCAGCTTATCAGGGGGCTTCTCTGGAAACACCATATATTTT,CASSLSGGFSGNTIYF
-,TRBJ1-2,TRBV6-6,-,TGTGCCAGCAGAACCGGGACAACCTATGGCTACACCTTC,CASRTGTTYGYTF
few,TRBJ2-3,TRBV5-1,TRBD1,TGCGCCAGCAGCCGTCAGGGGGCTGTAGATACGCAGTATTTT,CASSRQGAVDTQYF
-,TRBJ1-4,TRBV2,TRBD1,TGTGCCAGCAAATCAGGGGGATATGAAAAACTGTTTTTT,CASKSGGYEKLFF
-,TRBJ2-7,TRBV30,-,TGTGCCTGGACGTCGGGGTCCTACGAGCAGTACTTC,CAWTSGSYEQYF
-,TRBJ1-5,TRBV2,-,TGTGCCAGCAGTAGAGAAAGCAATCAGCCCCAGCATTTT,CASSRESNQPQHF
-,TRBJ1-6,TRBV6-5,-,TGTGCCAGCTGGCGGACAGAGGGGTCATTTTCACCCCTCCACTTT,CASWRTEGSFSPLHF
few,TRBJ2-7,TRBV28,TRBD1,TGTGCCAGCAGTCCCATGGGACAGCGCATTTCTTACGAGCAGTACTTC,CASSPMGQRISYEQYF
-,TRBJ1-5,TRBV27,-,TGTGCCAGCAGTTTAGCAGGGCCGGATCAGCCCCAGCATTTT,CASSLAGPDQPQHF
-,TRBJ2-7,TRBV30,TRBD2,TGTGCCTGGACTAGCGGTTTCTACGAGCAGTACTTC,CAWTSGFYEQYF
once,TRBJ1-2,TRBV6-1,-,TGTGCCAGCAGTGAAGGGGGCAGGGTTTCGGACGGCTACACCTTC,CASSEGGRVSDGYTF
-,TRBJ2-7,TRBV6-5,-,TGTGCCAGCAGACCAAACCGGGGGACCTCAAACGAGCAGTACTTC,CASRPNRGTSNEQYF
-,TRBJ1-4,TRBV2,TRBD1,TGTGCCAGCAGGGGACAGGGGGCAACTAATGAAAAACTGTTTTTT,CASRGQGATNEKLFF
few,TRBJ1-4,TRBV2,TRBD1,TGTGCCAGCAGTGATGGCGGGACAGGGAATGAAAAACTGTTTTTT,CASSDGGTGNEKLFF
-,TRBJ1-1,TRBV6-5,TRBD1,TGTGCCAGCACCCTAGGGGGCAATGAAGCTTTCTTT,CASTLGGNEAFF
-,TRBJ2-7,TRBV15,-,TGTGCCACCAGCAGACCCCCTGGCGGCGAGCAGTACTTC,CATSRPPGGEQYF
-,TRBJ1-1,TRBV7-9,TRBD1,TGTGCCAGCAGCCAAACGTCGACAGGGGAGTGGAAAGCTTTCTTT,CASSQTSTGEWKAFF
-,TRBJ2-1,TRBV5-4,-,TGTGCCAGCATGGTAACAGGGACCGATGAGCAGTTCTTC,CASMVTGTDEQFF
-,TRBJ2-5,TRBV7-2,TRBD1,TGTGCCAGCAGCCTCGGGACAGGGGGCAGGGAGACCCAGTACTTC,CASSLGTGGRETQYF
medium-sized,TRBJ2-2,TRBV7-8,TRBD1,TGTGCCAGCAGCCAACCGGGACAGGATTTAACCGGGGAGCTGTTTTTT,CASSQPGQDLTGELFF
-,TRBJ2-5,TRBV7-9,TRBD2,TGTGCCAGCAGCTCCCTCCCGGGGGGGCAAGAGACCCAGTACTTC,CASSSLPGGQETQYF
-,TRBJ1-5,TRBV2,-,TGTGCCAGCAGTCGAGACATTAATCAGCCCCAGCATTTT,CASSRDINQPQHF
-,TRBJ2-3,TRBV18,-,TGTGCCAGCTCACCACCGGGCCGGGGAAGCACAGATACGCAGTATTTT,CASSPPGRGSTDTQYF
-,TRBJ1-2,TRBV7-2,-,TGTGCCAGCAGCCGCCCGAGAGGGTCGGGTGGCTACACCTTC,CASSRPRGSGGYTF
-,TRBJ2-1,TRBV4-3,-,TGCGCCAGCAGCTTAGGACAGATTTACAATGAGCAGTTCTTC,CASSLGQIYNEQFF
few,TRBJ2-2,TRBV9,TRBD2,TGTGCCAGCACCCTAGCGGGGGACACCGGGGAGCTGTTTTTT,CASTLAGDTGELFF
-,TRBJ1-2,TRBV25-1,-,TGTGCCAGCAGTTATGGCTGGCTTGGCTACACCTTC,CASSYGWLGYTF
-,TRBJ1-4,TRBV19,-,TGTGCCAGTAGTATTGTCTTCGTGAGGGCATTACGGTTTGGTGAAAAACTGTTTTTT,CASSIVFVRALRFGEKLFF
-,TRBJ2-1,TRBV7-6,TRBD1,TGTGCCAGCAGCTTCAATCCACAGACAGGGAATGAGCAGTTCTTC,CASSFNPQTGNEQFF
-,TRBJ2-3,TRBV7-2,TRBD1,TGTGCCAGCAGCTTAGACAGGGGCGGCGTCGTAAATACGCAGTATTTT,CASSLDRGGVVNTQYF
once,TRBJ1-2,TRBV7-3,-,TGTGCCAGCAGCCCCGGCAGGGAGGGTGGCTACACCTTC,CASSPGREGGYTF
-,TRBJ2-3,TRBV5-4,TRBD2,TGTGCCAGCAGCTCCAGGACTAGCGGAGATACGCAGTATTTT,CASSSRTSGDTQYF
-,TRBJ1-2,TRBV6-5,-,TGTGCCAGCAGTTACTCAGGGGGTCACTATGGCTACACCTTC,CASSYSGGHYGYTF
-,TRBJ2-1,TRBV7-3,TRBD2,TGTGCCAGCAGCTCCGTTGGCGGGGGGGCCCCAACCTCCTTCAATGAGCAGTTCTTC,CASSSVGGGAPTSFNEQFF
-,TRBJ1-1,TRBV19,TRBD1,TGTGCCAGTAGTAGGGACAGGACTGAAGCTTTCTTT,CASSRDRTEAFF
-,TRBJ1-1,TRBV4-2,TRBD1,TGTGCCAGCAGCCCAATGCCCGGGACAGGGGGCACTGAAGCTTTCTTT,CASSPMPGTGGTEAFF
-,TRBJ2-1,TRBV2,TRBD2,TGTGCCACCCAGGGGGGTGTAGCGGGGGGGGGAAGGGAGCAGTTCTTC,CATQGGVAGGGREQFF
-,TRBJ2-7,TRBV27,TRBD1,TGTGCCAGCAGTACCGGGACAGGGGGCCTCTCCTACGAGCAGTACTTC,CASSTGTGGLSYEQYF
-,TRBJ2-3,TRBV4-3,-,TGCGCCAGCAGCCAAGTCCAAAGGGGCCCCACAGATACGCAGTATTTT,CASSQVQRGPTDTQYF
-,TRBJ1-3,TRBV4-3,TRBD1,TGCGCCAGCAGCCGGGGGACAGGGGGTCTCGGAACTGGAAACACCATATATTTT,CASSRGTGGLGTGNTIYF
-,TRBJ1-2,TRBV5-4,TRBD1,TGTGCCAGCAGCTCCTTTTCCGGACAGGGGAACTATGGCTACACCTTC,CASSSFSGQGNYGYTF
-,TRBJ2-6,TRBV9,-,TGTGCCAGCAGCGTCGCGGGGGCCGGGGCCAACGTCCTGACTTTC,CASSVAGAGANVLTF
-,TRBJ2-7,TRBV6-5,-,TGTGCCAGCAGTTACGGCCGCGAGCAGTACTTC,CASSYGREQYF
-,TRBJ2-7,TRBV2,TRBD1,TGTGCCAGCAGGGACACCGGGACAGTGTACGAGCAGTACTTC,CASRDTGTVYEQYF
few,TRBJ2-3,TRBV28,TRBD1,TGTGCCAGCAGTCCCTCAGGGGGACAGGCAGATACGCAGTATTTT,CASSPSGGQADTQYF
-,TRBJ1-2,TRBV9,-,TGTGCCAGCAGCGTAGCGGGGGAAAGCTACACCTTC,CASSVAGESYTF
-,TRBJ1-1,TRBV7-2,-,TGTGCCAGCAGCAAAAGGACAGCTGCTTTGAACACTGAAGCTTTCTTT,CASSKRTAALNTEAFF